Included here is one T cell receptor (beta chain) sequence, with context. The target of this receptor is not known. At one end, the junction sequence differs from germline, possibly due to a read error. The germline V gene (reference sequence) specifies GTSNPN as CDR1 and SVGIG as CDR2. The CDR3 runs 9 residues from the cysteine to the phenylalanine. The read is trimmed to its CDR3 DNA, 27 bases read in frame from base 1. This entry belongs to a study of CD8+CD57+ T cells in acquired aplastic anemia (dated by TCRdb to the late 2010s). A note on the overall study: On average, sorted CD4+ and CD8+ cells yielded around 3.5 ug of extracted DNA, with a range of about 0.18 to 30 ug. CD8+CD57+ expansion was defined as frequency above the mean frequency observed in healthy subjects. General findings and caveats noted by the study authors: No significant difference in CD8+ Simpson's diversity was found between patients and healthy controls (P=0.060). Twenty-nine CD8+ CDR3 sequences were shared between patients and controls but appeared highly expressed in patients and within their immunodominant clones.

Expansion of CD8+CD57+ cells had been shown by flow cytometry in the patients chosen for sequencing. Every patient had severe acquired aplastic anemia, diagnosed using the International Study of Aplastic Anemia and Agranulocytosis and Camitta criteria. No therapy had been received by the patients at the time of blood sampling. In this study, sorted CD4+ and CD8+ T cells from the blood of healthy subjects and of severe aplastic anemia patients had their TCR repertoires deep-sequenced. Patients were enrolled in the USA under clinicaltrials.gov protocols 00001620, 01623167, 00001397, 00071045, 00081523 and 00961064. Ficoll-Paque density gradient centrifugation was used to isolate peripheral blood mononuclear cells. Before DNA was extracted, CD4+ and CD8+ T cells were sorted using either FACS or magnetic beads. Genomic DNA served as template for TCR beta VDJ combination and CDR3 sequence profiling. An Illumina HiSeq 2000 was used for TCR repertoire sequencing. The authors' analysis ran thus. TRBV/TRBJ rearrangement plots, CDR3 size and DJ length profiles, and Simpson's diversity index were used to assess repertoires. Whichever DNA sequence was most abundant in the deep sequencing data was defined as the immunodominant clone. CDR3 amino acid sequences were checked for sharing between subjects and were compared against published repertoires and the VDJdb database. The public sequencing data were trimmed at Q25 with fastp and processed into clonotypes with MiXCR by TCRdb, which kept only in-frame beta chains. CDR3 protein duplicates are merged, each entry listing the most common genes and DNA. The V and J calls come from TCRdb's annotation, not from the publication. This sample holds 450,000 to 550,000 distinct CDR3 sequences; around 30% were observed only once. The biggest ten clones account for around 0.82% of the sample.

This TCR was recovered from a human donor with aplastic anemia. Sequencing was carried out using sorted CD4+, CD8+, or CD8+CD57+ T cells (not recorded which) from PBMCs. The rearrangement combines TRBV30 with TRBJ1-2, with no reliable assignment of the D segment. DNA sequence: TGTGCCTGGAGTGACCCCTTTGCCTTC. Its protein is CAWSDPFAF.